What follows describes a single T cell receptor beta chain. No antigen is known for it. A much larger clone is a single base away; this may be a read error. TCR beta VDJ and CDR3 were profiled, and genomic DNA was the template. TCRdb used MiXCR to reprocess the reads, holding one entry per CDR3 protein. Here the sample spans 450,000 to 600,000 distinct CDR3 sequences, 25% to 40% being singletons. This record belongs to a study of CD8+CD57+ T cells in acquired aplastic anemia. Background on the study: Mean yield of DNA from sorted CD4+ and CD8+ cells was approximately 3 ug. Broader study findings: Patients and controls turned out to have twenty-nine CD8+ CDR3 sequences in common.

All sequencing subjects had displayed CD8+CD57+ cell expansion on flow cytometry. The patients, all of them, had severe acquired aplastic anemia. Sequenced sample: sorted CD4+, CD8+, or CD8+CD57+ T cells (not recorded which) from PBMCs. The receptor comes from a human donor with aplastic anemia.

CDR3 bases: TGTGCCAGCAGCTTTACCGGGACTTGCGGCTACGAGCAGTACTTC. This translates into CASSFTGTCGYEQYF. The V gene is TRBV9, the J gene TRBJ2-7; weak D call: TRBD2 (6 bases). Germline lookup yields CDR1 SGDLS and CDR2 YYNGEE. This CDR3 spans 15 amino acids. V was pared by 4 bases and J by 3 bases, with 17 bases between.